Following are 23 T cell receptor beta chains from one sample sequenced in a study of blood T cell repertoires in COVID-19. Here immunoSEQ multiplex PCR was the method, and the copy in TCRdb shows in-frame clones only, minus some. The profile shows 120,000 to 150,000 clones, around 83% of them singletons. Source material: peripheral blood. The origin of the receptors is a human donor in a cohort sampled during active COVID-19.

The chain employs TRBV30 and TRBJ1-2, with a weak D call TRBD1 (6 bases). The length of the CDR3 is 12 residues. The germline CDR1 and CDR2 sequences are GTSNPN and SVGIG (reference sequence). V lost 3 bases to trimming and J lost 7 bases, with 12 bases between them. The CDR3 DNA sequence: TGTGCCTGGAGCCAAGGGACATCTGGCTACACCTTC. The encoded protein is CAWSQGTSGYTF.

The V gene is TRBV27, the J gene TRBJ1-1; D is unresolved. The germline V gene has CDR1 MNHEY and CDR2 SMNVEV (reference sequence). This CDR3 is 14 amino acids long. V shed 0 bases and J shed 3 bases, with 8 bases lying between them. The CDR3 nucleotides are TGTGCCAGCAGTTTATCGTCGAGGGACACTGAAGCTTTCTTT. Translated: CASSLSSRDTEAFF.

This clone was counted only a few times. V usage is TRBV2 and J usage is TRBJ2-2, with a weak D call TRBD2 (6 bases). Between the trimmed V and J ends, which lost 1 base and 3 bases, there was a span of 9 bases. The CDR3 loop spans 15 amino acids. Per germline, CDR1 SNHLY and CDR2 FYNNEI. The CDR3, as DNA: TGTGCCAGCAGTGAAGACGGGGAGGACACCGGGGAGCTGTTTTTT. This encodes CASSEDGEDTGELFF.

The rearrangement uses TRBV3-1 (or the pseudogene TRBV3-2) and TRBJ2-3, with 8 bases aligning to TRBD2. Germline V lookup: CDR1 LGHDT, CDR2 YNNKEL (reference sequence). The CDR3 runs to 16 residues. V trimming: 0 bases; J trimming: 2 bases; junction bases outside the gene matches: 4. The CDR3 here is CASSQESSGNTDTQYF. In DNA, the CDR3 is TGTGCCAGCAGCCAAGAAAGTAGCGGGAACACAGATACGCAGTATTTT.

J is TRBJ1-1 and V is TRBV19, with 11 bases aligning to TRBD1. The CDR3 loop spans 14 amino acids. Trimming removed 2 bases from V and 5 bases from J; junction bases left unmatched: 1. Germline V CDR1 and CDR2: LNHDA, SQIVND (reference sequence). CDR3 DNA sequence: TGTGCCAGTAGTATAAGGGACAGGGGGACTGAAGCTTTCTTT. Translated, it gives CASSIRDRGTEAFF.

This chain joins TRBV10-3 and TRBJ2-1, with TRBD2 identical over 10 bases. The V segment lost 3 bases and the J segment 7 bases; nucleotides outside the gene matches: 9. Germline values: CDR1 ENHRY, CDR2 SYGVKD. This CDR3 spans 16 amino acids. CDR3 coding DNA: TGTGCCATCAGTGAAGCCGGGACTAGCGTGAAGAATGAGCAGTTCTTC. Its protein is CAISEAGTSVKNEQFF.

V and J are TRBV10-3 and TRBJ1-4, with D possibly matching TRBD1 (5 bases). This CDR3 has 14 residues. Trimming removed 2 bases from V and 7 bases from J, with 11 bases in between. Germline V lookup: CDR1 ENHRY, CDR2 SYGVKD. Written as DNA, the CDR3 is TGTGCCATCAGTGAGCAGGGTATCGGTGAAAAACTGTTTTTT. Its protein product is CAISEQGIGEKLFF.

This clone has just a few counts. CDR3 nucleotides: TGTGCCAGTAGCGACAGGGGGCACTATGGCTACACCTTC. Protein sequence: CASSDRGHYGYTF. The chain combines TRBV19 with TRBJ1-2, with 10 bases identical to TRBD1. J was trimmed by 3 bases and V by 6 bases; bases with no gene match: 1. Germline V gives CDR1 LNHDA, CDR2 SQIVND (reference sequence). This CDR3 spans 13 amino acids.

Only one count was recorded for this clone. The V gene is TRBV30, the J gene TRBJ2-5, with D possibly matching TRBD2 (5 bases). V lost 3 bases, J lost 1 base, and 12 bases lay in between. This CDR3 is built from 14 residues. Germline CDR1 is GTSNPN and CDR2 is SVGIG (reference sequence). CDR3 residues: CAWSRPGIQETQYF. The CDR3 nucleotides are TGTGCCTGGAGCCGCCCCGGGATCCAAGAGACCCAGTACTTC.

V is TRBV4-3 and J is TRBJ2-3, with TRBD2 as a possible D gene (5 bases). Germline CDR1 is LGHNA and CDR2 is YSLEER. This CDR3 region has 16 residues. The V end lost 0 bases, the J end lost 1 base, and 11 bases lay between the germline ends. The CDR3 nucleotides are TGCGCCAGCAGCCAAGAAGGCAGGACTGGCACAGATACGCAGTATTTT. This translates into CASSQEGRTGTDTQYF.

The V gene is TRBV7-3, the J gene TRBJ1-4; TRBD1 aligns across 8 bases. The CDR3 contains 19 residues. CDR1 and CDR2 (germline): SGHTA, FQGTGA. After removal of 4 bases from V and 0 bases from J, the junction contained 13 bases not matched to a gene. CDR3 DNA sequence: TGTGCCAGCAGCTCCCAGGGGGCTTTGGGTCCTGCAACTAATGAAAAACTGTTTTTT. Its protein product is CASSSQGALGPATNEKLFF.

J is TRBJ1-2 and V is TRBV19; no clear D. Germline CDR1 is LNHDA and CDR2 is SQIVND (reference sequence). The CDR3 is 17 residues long. The ends were cut back, 3 bases at V and 0 bases at J, with 17 bases in the middle. The CDR3 is CASSISLRGAANYGYTF. The CDR3 bases are TGTGCCAGTAGTATCAGTTTGCGGGGAGCAGCTAACTATGGCTACACCTTC.

V usage is TRBV4-3 and J usage is TRBJ2-4, with D perhaps matching TRBD2 (7 bases). Germline CDR1 LGHNA, CDR2 YSLEER. The germline V and J ends were trimmed by 3 bases and 0 bases, with 21 bases remaining between them. The CDR3 sequence is 19 residues long. The CDR3 loop is CASSHIGRTGALAKNIQYF. In DNA, the CDR3 is TGCGCCAGCAGCCATATCGGGAGGACGGGGGCTTTAGCCAAAAACATTCAGTACTTC.

The CDR3 coding sequence is TGTGCCATCAAGGCAGGGGGGTACGAGCAGTACTTC. As protein: CAIKAGGYEQYF. The chain combines TRBV10-3 with TRBJ2-7; D perhaps matches TRBD1 (7 bases). CDR3 length equals 12 residues. Trimming pared 7 bases from V and 4 bases from J, leaving 11 bases between. Germline V lookup: CDR1 ENHRY, CDR2 SYGVKD.

The chain carries TRBV21-1 and TRBJ2-7; TRBD2 was called by the table and not checked on the DNA. TRBV21-1 is a pseudogene locus. This CDR3 contains 18 residues. The CDR3 DNA reads as TGTGCCAGCAGCAAAGAGGGACCAACTAGCGGTAGTTCCTACGAGCAGTACTTC. Translated, it gives CASSKEGPTSGSSYEQYF.

The chain uses TRBV28 and TRBJ2-7; TRBD2 agrees at 11 bases. Germline CDR1 MDHEN, CDR2 SYDVKM. Losses at the gene ends were 5 bases for V and 7 bases for J; bases not matched to a gene: 10. CDR3 length: 15 amino acids. This CDR3 reads CASSQALAGGREQYF. Written as DNA, the CDR3 is TGTGCCAGCAGTCAGGCTCTAGCGGGAGGCAGAGAGCAGTACTTC.

The table lists this clone with a count of one. V and J are TRBV7-9 and TRBJ2-3, with 12 bases lining up with TRBD2. With 4 bases clipped from V and 11 bases from J, the junction kept 13 bases outside the gene matches. There are 16 residues in the CDR3. CDR1 and CDR2 from the germline V gene are SEHNR and FQNEAQ (reference sequence). This CDR3 reads CASSSSGRDPKIGQYF. The CDR3 DNA reads TGTGCCAGCAGCTCTAGCGGGAGGGACCCTAAGATCGGGCAGTATTTT. The full variable domain, with the rest looked up from reference TRBV7-9 and TRBJ2-3, is DTGVSQNPRHKITKRGQNVTFRCDPISEHNRLYWYRQTLGQGPEFLTYFQNEAQLEKSRLLSDRFSAERPKGSFSTLEIQRTEQGDSAMYLCASSSSGRDPKIGQYFGPGTRLTVL.

The rearrangement joins TRBV7-8 to TRBJ2-7, with 7 bases fitting TRBD2. There are 15 residues in the CDR3. Germline loops: CDR1 SGHVS, CDR2 FQNEAQ. V lost 6 bases and J lost 4; bases outside the gene matches: 12. In DNA form, the CDR3 reads TGTGCCAGCAGTCCCAGCCCGGGAGGAGGGTACGAGCAGTACTTC. It encodes CASSPSPGGGYEQYF.

This clone showed up just a few times. The V and J genes are TRBV24-1 and TRBJ2-7, with TRBD2 as a possible D gene (5 bases). Germline V gene sequence: CDR1 KGHDR, CDR2 SFDVKD. The CDR3 spans 14 residues. V was trimmed by 3 bases and J by 2 bases, leaving 10 bases between them. CDR3 nucleotide sequence: TGTGCCACCAGTGATCCCTTGCGGGCCTACGAGCAGTACTTC. Its translation is CATSDPLRAYEQYF.

The rearrangement links TRBV5-6 to TRBJ2-7; 7 nucleotides match TRBD2. The CDR3 totals 15 residues. Germline V gene lookup returns CDR1 SGHDT and CDR2 YYEEEE. Losses at the gene ends were 4 bases for V and 2 bases for J; bases not matched to a gene: 9. CDR3 region: CASSPRTRSPYEQYF. CDR3 DNA sequence: TGTGCCAGCAGCCCCAGGACTAGGAGTCCCTACGAGCAGTACTTC.

This clone was seen a handful of times. This chain uses TRBV5-8 with TRBJ1-1; TRBD1 matches 10 bases. Unmatched junction bases numbered 3, after V lost 4 bases and J lost 3 bases. The V gene's germline CDR1 is SGHTS and CDR2 YDEGEE. There are 14 residues in the CDR3. The CDR3 loop reads CASSPGTGDTEAFF. The CDR3 DNA sequence: TGTGCCAGCAGCCCCGGGACAGGGGACACTGAAGCTTTCTTT.

The chain employs TRBV6-6 and TRBJ2-7; 8 bases agree with TRBD1. V lost 4 bases to trimming and J lost 0 bases; unmatched junction nucleotides: 2. The CDR3 extends over 14 amino acids. Germline CDR1 is MNHNY and CDR2 is SVGAGI (reference sequence). The CDR3 region has the DNA TGTGCCAGCAGTTGGACAGGGAGCTCCTACGAGCAGTACTTC. Protein sequence: CASSWTGSSYEQYF.

The chain links TRBV5-1 to TRBJ2-5, with TRBD2 matching 7 bases. The CDR3 totals 14 residues. The V and J ends lost 4 bases and 6 bases, in that order; junction bases with no gene match: 9. Germline V gene data show CDR1 as SGHRS and CDR2 as YFSETQ. The CDR3 reads CASSLGGDSKTQYF. The CDR3 DNA reads TGCGCCAGCAGCCTGGGGGGGGATTCGAAGACCCAGTACTTC.